A single sample is the source of the 20 T cell receptor beta chains below, sequenced in a study of post-analysis software for immune sequencing data. Overall study results and limits: In patients, TRBV5-6, TRBV5-1 and TRBV20-1 belonged to about five TRBV segments found more frequently than in controls.

Unique molecular identifiers had been added to the TCR beta cDNA libraries. Each CDR3 protein gets one entry after TCRdb re-called the PCR reads with MiXCR. This table holds about 540,000 distinct CDR3 sequences, 30% to 40% found once. No antigen has been identified for these receptors. What was sequenced was blood. The source is a girl between 2 and 17 years old with multiple sclerosis.

The chain carries TRBV6-2 or TRBV6-3 and TRBJ2-5; TRBD2 might be the D (5 bases). The germline V gene has CDR1 MNHEY and CDR2 SVGEGT. The CDR3 runs to 13 residues. Trimming pared 3 bases from V and 12 bases from J, leaving 17 bases between. CDR3 nucleotides: TGTGCCAGCAGTTATTCAACTGTAGAGACTAAGTACTTC. Translating gives CASSYSTVETKYF.

Regarding this clonotype: A much larger clone is a single base away; this may be a read error. The V and J genes are TRBV12-3 or TRBV12-4 and TRBJ2-6, with TRBD1 as a possible D gene (6 bases). The CDR3 is 15 amino acids. Trimming shortened V by 6 bases and J by 5 bases, and 14 bases separated the two germline ends. The DNA for the CDR3 is TGTGCCAGCAGCCCTACAGGGACCAGGGCCAACGTCCTGACTTTC. Translating it yields CASSPTGTRANVLTF.

V usage is TRBV4-2 and J usage is TRBJ1-4; unclear D gene. The V end was cut by 0 bases, the J end by 2 bases, with 13 bases between. Germline V gives CDR1 LGHNA, CDR2 YNFKEQ. The CDR3 is 17 amino acids. The CDR3 sequence is CASSQEFTGGTNEKLFF. The CDR3 DNA reads TGTGCCAGCAGCCAAGAGTTTACTGGCGGTACTAATGAAAAACTGTTTTTT.

As regards this clonotype: Since a much larger clone is just one base distant, this may be a read error. The CDR3 spells CTSRRTSANEQFF. DNA for the CDR3: TGTACCAGCAGGAGGACTAGCGCCAATGAGCAGTTCTTC. The chain combines TRBV6-5 with TRBJ2-1, with 9 bases that match TRBD2. Germline V CDR1 and CDR2: MNHEY, SVGAGI. This CDR3 has 13 amino acids.

About this clonotype: A read error may be the cause here, since a much bigger clone is one base away. This chain links TRBV7-9 with TRBJ2-1; possible D gene TRBD1, 6 bases. With the DNA end fitting TRBJ2-7 better, the J assignment may be wrong. The CDR3 sequence is 13 residues long. Per the germline V gene, CDR1 is SEHNR and CDR2 is FQNEAQ (reference sequence). CDR3 sequence: CASSLQGIQEQYF. CDR3 nucleotide sequence: TGTGCCAGCAGCCTACAGGGCATTCAGGAGCAGTACTTC.

This clonotype has just a few counts. The chain couples TRBV5-1 to TRBJ2-1; 9 bases line up with TRBD1. Germline CDR1 and CDR2: SGHRS and YFSETQ. The junction had 6 bases not matched to a gene; V was cut back by 2 bases and J by 3 bases. There are 16 residues in the CDR3. CDR3 sequence reads: CASSFQTGGVYNEQFF. In nucleotides, the CDR3 is TGCGCCAGCAGCTTTCAGACAGGGGGAGTCTACAATGAGCAGTTCTTC. The whole variable domain, remainder taken from reference TRBV5-1 and TRBJ2-1, is KAGVTQTPRYLIKTRGQQVTLSCSPISGHRSVSWYQQTPGQGLQFLFEYFSETQRNKGNFPGRFSGRQFSNSRSEMNVSTLELGDSALYLCASSFQTGGVYNEQFFGPGTRLTVL.

In its sample, this clonotype was seen a few times. The chain employs TRBV4-1 and TRBJ1-6; unclear D gene. The CDR3 loop spans 16 amino acids. Looked up from germline, CDR1 is MGHRA and CDR2 is YSYEKL. V was pared by 1 base and J by 8 bases, with 15 bases between. CDR3 sequence: CASSQGLGGLDSPLHF. CDR3 sequence (DNA): TGCGCCAGCAGCCAAGGACTAGGCGGCTTGGATTCACCCCTCCACTTT.

On this clonotype itself: One end of the junction fails to match germline, which may point to a read error. The chain links TRBV7-9 to TRBJ1-1; 8 nucleotides agree with TRBD1. The CDR3 covers 17 residues. CDR1 SEHNR and CDR2 FQNEAQ come from the germline V gene (reference sequence). CDR3 region: CASSFPYLGQGGTEAFF. DNA for the CDR3: TGTGCCAGTAGCTTCCCATACCTAGGACAGGGAGGAACTGAAGCTTTCTTT.

V usage is TRBV7-2 and J usage is TRBJ2-3; TRBD1 might be the D (7 bases). The V and J ends lost 4 bases and 5 bases respectively, with 19 bases between them. Per germline, CDR1 SGHTA and CDR2 FQGNSA. This CDR3 has 16 residues. The CDR3 sequence: CASSSAGTRTGDTQYF. The CDR3 coding sequence is TGTGCCAGCAGCTCGGCCGGGACTCGGACAGGAGATACGCAGTATTTT.

This clonotype came up a few times. The chain couples TRBV20-1 to TRBJ1-2, with 8 bases lining up with TRBD1. V shed 6 bases and J 7 bases; nucleotides not matched to a gene: 13. Germline assignment: CDR1 DFQATT and CDR2 SNEGSKA (reference sequence). This CDR3 is built from 14 residues. This chain's CDR3 is CSAGAAGGKGGYTF. Written as DNA, the CDR3 is TGCAGTGCCGGGGCGGCAGGGGGCAAGGGTGGCTACACCTTC.

Concerning this clonotype itself: The junction departs from the called germline gene at one end, perhaps through a read error. This chain uses TRBV29-1 with TRBJ2-6, with 11 nucleotides matching TRBD2. This CDR3 is 16 amino acids long. The germline CDR1 and CDR2 sequences are SQVTM and ANQGSEA. CDR3 in amino acids: CSVGLAGGPGANVRTF. In DNA form, the CDR3 reads TGCAGCGTTGGGTTAGCGGGGGGGCCAGGGGCCAACGTCCGGACTTTC.

This clonotype was seen ten or more times. The J gene is TRBJ2-1, the V gene TRBV5-1, with no clear D. The V gene's germline CDR1 is SGHRS and CDR2 YFSETQ. V was clipped by 0 bases and J by 6 bases, with 10 bases between them. This CDR3 comprises 14 residues. In DNA form, the CDR3 reads TGCGCCAGCAGCTTGGCCTCTATGAGCAATGAGCAGTTCTTC. Translation: CASSLASMSNEQFF.

The CDR3 region is CSAPVRGAPTQYF. For the CDR3, the DNA is TGCAGTGCTCCCGTAAGGGGGGCCCCTACGCAGTATTTT. The chain has TRBV20-1 and TRBJ2-3; possibly TRBD1 or TRBD2 for D (6 bases each). The CDR3 length is 13 residues. Germline CDR1 DFQATT, CDR2 SNEGSKA (reference sequence). The germline V and J ends were trimmed by 5 bases and 8 bases, with 17 bases remaining between them.

Comments on this clonotype: Compared with germline, one end of the junction differs, possibly owing to a read error. This chain uses TRBV5-1 with TRBJ2-3; D may be TRBD1 or TRBD2 (5 bases each). This CDR3 is 13 amino acids long. CDR1 SGHRS and CDR2 YFSETQ come from the germline V gene. The CDR3 nucleotides read TGCGCCAGCAGAAGGGACCCCACAGAAACGCAGTATTTT. Protein: CASRRDPTETQYF.

Only a few counts were recorded for this clonotype. V usage is TRBV25-1 and J usage is TRBJ1-5; D ambiguous. The germline gives CDR1 MGHDK, CDR2 SYGVNS. Trimming left V 3 bases short and J 7 bases short, with 10 bases between. This CDR3 comprises 13 residues. CDR3 residues: CASSEEVYQPQHF. Here the CDR3 DNA reads TGTGCCAGCAGTGAGGAGGTCTACCAGCCCCAGCATTTT.

This chain joins TRBV28 and TRBJ1-1; no firm D call. Germline V gives CDR1 MDHEN, CDR2 SYDVKM. V lost 4 bases and J 7 bases, leaving 4 bases between the germline ends. CDR3 size: 10 residues. CDR3 protein: CASSSSEAFF. The CDR3 DNA is TGTGCCAGCAGTTCTAGTGAAGCTTTCTTT.

The CDR3 DNA reads as TGTGCCAGCAGCCTCCTCGTCGAGGATGAGCAGTTCTTC. Protein sequence: CASSLLVEDEQFF. The chain recombines TRBV7-8 with TRBJ2-1; D is unclear. The CDR3 has 13 residues. From germline, CDR1 is SGHVS and CDR2 FQNEAQ. V lost 5 bases and J 8 bases, leaving 13 bases between the germline ends. Drawing the rest from reference TRBV7-8 and TRBJ2-1, the complete variable domain is GAGVSQSPRYKVAKRGQDVALRCDPISGHVSLFWYQQALGQGPEFLTYFQNEAQLDKSGLPSDRFFAERPEGSVSTLKIQRTQQEDSAVYLCASSLLVEDEQFFGPGTRLTVL.

The rearrangement uses TRBV5-1 and TRBJ2-7; perhaps TRBD1 as D (5 bases). The V end lost 7 bases, the J end lost 2 bases, and 13 bases lay between the germline ends. Germline V gene sequence: CDR1 SGHRS, CDR2 YFSETQ. The length of the CDR3 is 13 residues. The CDR3 DNA is TGCGCCAGCTCAAGGGGTAATACCTACGAGCAGTACTTC. Translated: CASSRGNTYEQYF.

The genes are TRBV18 and TRBJ1-1; TRBD1 aligns across 10 bases. This CDR3 is built from 16 residues. V was pared by 3 bases and J by 6 bases, with 10 bases of the junction left unmatched. The germline CDR1 and CDR2 sequences are KGHSH and LQKENI. CDR3 in DNA: TGTGCCAGCTCACCGGGTTATGACAGGGGGCAAGCTGAAGCTTTCTTT. Encoded protein: CASSPGYDRGQAEAFF.

The genes are TRBV20-1 and TRBJ1-5, with a possible D match to TRBD1 (5 bases). This CDR3 spans 12 amino acids. CDR1 and CDR2 from the germline V gene are DFQATT and SNEGSKA (reference sequence). The DNA for the CDR3 is TGCAGGGGGCAGGGCTTGGACCAGCCCCAGCATTTT. Translated: CRGQGLDQPQHF.